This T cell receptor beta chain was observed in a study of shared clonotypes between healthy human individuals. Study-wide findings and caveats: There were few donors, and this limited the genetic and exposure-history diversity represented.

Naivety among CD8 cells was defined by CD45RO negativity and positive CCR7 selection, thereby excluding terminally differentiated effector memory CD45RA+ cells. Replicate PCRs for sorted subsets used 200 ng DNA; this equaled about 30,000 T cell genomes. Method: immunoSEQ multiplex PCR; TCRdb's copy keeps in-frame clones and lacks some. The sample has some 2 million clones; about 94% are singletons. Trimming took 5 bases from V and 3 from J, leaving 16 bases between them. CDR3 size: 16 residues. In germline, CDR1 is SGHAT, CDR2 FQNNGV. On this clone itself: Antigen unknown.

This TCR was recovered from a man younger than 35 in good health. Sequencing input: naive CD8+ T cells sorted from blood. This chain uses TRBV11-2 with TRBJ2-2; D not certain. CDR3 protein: CASSLPAWADTGELFF. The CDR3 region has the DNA TGTGCCAGCAGCCTACCTGCTTGGGCGGACACCGGGGAGCTGTTTTTT.